Shown below are 9 T cell receptor beta chains from a single sample sequenced in a study of blood T cell repertoires in COVID-19. Libraries were prepared by immunoSEQ multiplex PCR; TCRdb keeps only in-frame clonotypes and omits some of them. The data contain 150,000 to 200,000 clones, 87% of them seen just once; the ten biggest clones take up around 5%. The sequenced material came from peripheral blood. The source of these receptors is a human donor in a cohort sampled during active COVID-19.

This clone has only a few counts. The chain couples TRBV27 to TRBJ1-5; D is perhaps TRBD1 (6 bases). Per germline, CDR1 MNHEY and CDR2 SMNVEV (reference sequence). Between the trimmed V and J ends, which lost 2 bases and 0 bases, there was a span of 20 bases. CDR3 length: 19 residues. The CDR3 nucleotides are TGTGCCAGCAGTTTAGGGGGACAAACGGGTGGTTATAGCAATCAGCCCCAGCATTTT. Encoded protein: CASSLGGQTGGYSNQPQHF.

The chain uses TRBV30 and TRBJ2-1; possibly TRBD2 for D (6 bases). Germline-derived CDR1 and CDR2 are GTSNPN and SVGIG (reference sequence). CDR3 size: 13 residues. The CDR3 bases are TGTGCTTGCGGGCTAGCGACATACAATGAGCAGTTCTTC. Translating it yields CACGLATYNEQFF.

This rearrangement joins TRBV19 to TRBJ2-2, with TRBD2 matching over 7 bases. The V and J ends lost 2 bases and 4 bases, in that order; junction bases with no gene match: 10. Germline V CDR1 and CDR2: LNHDA, SQIVND (reference sequence). There are 17 residues in the CDR3. The CDR3 DNA reads as TGTGCCAGTAGTATAATGGGTCCGGGAGGTCGCACCGGGGAGCTGTTTTTT. Translated: CASSIMGPGGRTGELFF.

The rearrangement joins TRBV3-1 (or the pseudogene TRBV3-2) to TRBJ1-1; TRBD1 matches at 10 bases. The ends lost 1 base at V and 5 bases at J; junction bases unmatched: 7. The germline gives CDR1 LGHDT, CDR2 YNNKEL (reference sequence). This CDR3 has 16 residues. The CDR3 spells CASSQVGQGRGTEAFF. For the CDR3, the DNA is TGTGCCAGCAGCCAAGTGGGACAGGGGAGGGGTACTGAAGCTTTCTTT.

The chain's CDR3 is CASSVVWPTNSPLHF. In DNA form, the CDR3 reads TGTGCCAGCAGCGTGGTTTGGCCGACAAATTCACCCCTCCACTTT. The chain is built from TRBV7-2 and TRBJ1-6; D remains unclear. The CDR3 runs to 15 residues. The ends were cut back, 5 bases at V and 7 bases at J, with 15 bases in the middle. The germline CDR1 and CDR2 sequences are SGHTA and FQGNSA.

V and J are TRBV10-3 and TRBJ2-7, with D possibly being TRBD1 (7 bases). Germline V gene lookup returns CDR1 ENHRY and CDR2 SYGVKD. The V gene lost 3 bases and the J gene lost 5 bases, with 14 bases spanning the gap. This CDR3 region has 14 residues. The DNA for the CDR3 is TGTGCCATCAGTGATAGGCAGGGGGGCAACGAGCAGTACTTC. As protein: CAISDRQGGNEQYF.

The chain couples TRBV5-4 to TRBJ2-1, with TRBD2 matching 8 bases. Trimming removed 1 base from V and 8 bases from J; junction bases left unmatched: 14. Per germline, CDR1 SGHNT and CDR2 YYREEE (reference sequence). The CDR3 extends over 17 amino acids. The CDR3 sequence is CASSLLSRLAGVDEQFF. For the CDR3, the DNA is TGTGCCAGCAGCTTGCTATCGCGGCTAGCGGGTGTCGATGAGCAGTTCTTC.

The chain joins TRBV27 to TRBJ2-6; TRBD1 is a possible D gene (6 bases). The CDR3 length is 14 residues. Germline V CDR1 and CDR2: MNHEY, SMNVEV (reference sequence). Trimming removed 6 bases at V and 5 bases at J, with 11 bases between. CDR3 DNA sequence: TGTGCCAGCAGCTCTCGGGACAGGGCCAACGTCCTGACTTTC. It codes for CASSSRDRANVLTF. Together with reference TRBV27 and TRBJ2-6, the CDR3 gives the full variable domain: EAQVTQNPRYLITVTGKKLTVTCSQNMNHEYMSWYRQDPGLGLRQIYYSMNVEVTDKGDVPEGYKVSRKEKRNFPLILESPSPNQTSLYFCASSSRDRANVLTFGAGSRLTVL.

The J gene is TRBJ2-7, the V gene TRBV5-6; perhaps TRBD2 as D (7 bases). The V gene lost 4 bases and the J gene lost 5 bases, with 25 bases spanning the gap. CDR1 SGHDT and CDR2 YYEEEE come from the germline V gene. The CDR3 consists of 17 residues. The CDR3 spells CASSLAEGGAKIDEQYF. CDR3 DNA sequence: TGTGCCAGCAGCCTTGCGGAGGGGGGGGCGAAAATCGACGAGCAGTACTTC.